This is a list of T cell receptor beta chains from one sample in a study of blood T cell repertoires in COVID-19. Produced via immunoSEQ multiplex PCR; TCRdb's table is partial and in-frame only. The sample holds around 250,000 clones, 82% seen once. The sample comprised peripheral blood. These receptor sequences come from a young woman with acute or convalescent COVID-19. CDR3s include the opening cysteine and the closing phenylalanine or tryptophan. D genes are given only for firm matches. The size entry is marked missing in some rows and otherwise reads once, few, many or a size class.

D gene	V gene	J gene	clone size	CDR3 DNA	CDR3 protein
.	TRBV7-9	TRBJ1-1	few	TGTGCCAGCAGTCTTAGTCAGGGCCACACTGAAGCTTTCTTT	CASSLSQGHTEAFF
.	TRBV4-3	TRBJ1-1	.	TGCGCCAGCAGCCAAGATCCGGCCTTCTGGAGGGGCACTGAAGCTTTCTTT	CASSQDPAFWRGTEAFF
.	TRBV7-2	TRBJ2-6	.	TGTGCCAGCAGGGCCCACCACTCTGGGGCCAACGTCCTGACTTTC	CASRAHHSGANVLTF
TRBD2	TRBV24-1	TRBJ2-2	once	TGTGCCACCAGTGACCCTCCCGGGGTGGGAGGGACCGGGGAGCTGTTTTTT	CATSDPPGVGGTGELFF
.	TRBV5-1	TRBJ2-5	once	TGCGCCAGCAGCTTGGGAGGGGGCCAAGAGACCCAGTACTTC	CASSLGGGQETQYF
.	TRBV6-6	TRBJ1-1	.	TGTGCCAGCAGTCCGTCCAGAACCTCGCTCACTGAAGCTTTCTTT	CASSPSRTSLTEAFF
.	TRBV18	TRBJ2-3	.	TGTGCCAGCTCACCAGAGAACACAGATACGCAGTATTTT	CASSPENTDTQYF
TRBD1	TRBV7-9	TRBJ1-5	.	TGTGCCAGCAGCTTAACCGGGACAGACAATCAGCCCCAGCATTTT	CASSLTGTDNQPQHF
.	TRBV11-2	TRBJ2-5	few	TGTGCCAGCAGCGAAACGAGGTTACAAGAGACCCAGTACTTC	CASSETRLQETQYF
.	TRBV5-5	TRBJ1-2	.	TGTGCCAGCAGCTTGGGAACAGGTCTAGTTAACTATGGCTACACCTTC	CASSLGTGLVNYGYTF
.	TRBV5-5	TRBJ2-1	.	TGTGCCAGCAGCGCGACCAGGGTTGGAAACAATGAGCAGTTCTTC	CASSATRVGNNEQFF
.	TRBV30	TRBJ1-1	.	TGTGCCTGGAGTGTGTATGGGGAGACTGAAGCTTTCTTT	CAWSVYGETEAFF
.	TRBV6-2/TRBV6-3	TRBJ2-7	.	TGTGCCAGCAGTGTTGGAGTCTACGAGCAGTACTTC	CASSVGVYEQYF
TRBD1	TRBV9	TRBJ1-1	.	TGTGCCAGCAGCGTCGTGGGGACAGGGGGCCGTTTAGTAGGCACTGAAGCTTTCTTT	CASSVVGTGGRLVGTEAFF
TRBD1	TRBV6-1	TRBJ2-7	.	TGTGCCAGCAGTGAAAAAATGGACAGGACCTACGAGCAGTACTTC	CASSEKMDRTYEQYF
.	TRBV3-1/TRBV3-2	TRBJ1-1	.	TGTGCCAGCAGCCCAAAGGGGCGGAGGAACACTGAAGCTTTCTTT	CASSPKGRRNTEAFF
.	TRBV27	TRBJ1-5	.	TGTGCCAGCAGTAAAACAGGGTACGGCAATCAGCCCCAGCATTTT	CASSKTGYGNQPQHF
TRBD1	TRBV7-9	TRBJ1-2	.	TGTGCCAGCAGGGGGGACAGGCCTGTCACCTTC	CASRGDRPVTF
.	TRBV30	TRBJ2-5	.	TGTGCCTGGAATGAGCGGCGAAGAGACCAGTACTTC	CAWNERRRDQYF
.	TRBV30	TRBJ1-1	once	TGTGCCTGGACTCAGCACCGGGGCACTGAAGCTTTCTTT	CAWTQHRGTEAFF
TRBD1	TRBV27	TRBJ1-4	.	TGTGTCAGCAGTTCGGGACAGGCTTGGGCGCCAACTAATGAAAAACTGTTTTTT	CVSSSGQAWAPTNEKLFF
TRBD2	TRBV2	TRBJ2-1	.	TGTGCCAGCAGGGGGACTACCAATGAAAATGAGCAGTTCTTC	CASRGTTNENEQFF
.	TRBV18	TRBJ2-7	.	TGTGCCAGCTCATCAGGGCCACCGGAGAGGGAGCAGTACTTC	CASSSGPPEREQYF
.	TRBV5-1	TRBJ1-4	few	TGCGCCAGCAGCTTGGGCTCAGGGATTATCGGAAAACTGTTTTTT	CASSLGSGIIGKLFF
.	TRBV11-2	TRBJ1-4	.	TGTGCCAGCAGCGAACCTAAAGAAAAACTGTTTTTT	CASSEPKEKLFF
.	TRBV27	TRBJ1-2	once	TGTGCCAGCAGTTTATCGTCCTCAGGGGTAGGCTACACCTTC	CASSLSSSGVGYTF
.	TRBV4-1	TRBJ2-7	.	TGCGCCAGCAGCCAAGAGCAGGGTAGGTACGAGCAGTACTTC	CASSQEQGRYEQYF
TRBD2	TRBV27	TRBJ2-2	.	TGTGCCAGCAGTCCGCTAGCGGGAGGGCCTCCCGGGGAGCTGTTTTTT	CASSPLAGGPPGELFF
.	TRBV18	TRBJ2-1	.	TGTGCCAGCTCAGGGGGGAACGTCAATGAGCAGTTCTTC	CASSGGNVNEQFF
.	TRBV9	TRBJ2-5	.	TGTGCCAGCAGCGCACCGGGGAGAGAGACCCAGTACTTC	CASSAPGRETQYF
.	TRBV10-3	TRBJ1-6	.	TGTGCCATCAGTGAGACCCAGGTCAGCTCCTATAATTCACCCCTCCACTTT	CAISETQVSSYNSPLHF
.	TRBV7-9	TRBJ2-7	few	TGTGCCAGCAGCCACTCCTACGAGCAGTACTTC	CASSHSYEQYF